The present T cell receptor (beta chain) was sequenced within a study of vaccination and CD4 T cells after COVID-19 (dated by TCRdb to between 2021 and 2022). Regarding the complete study: Convalescent patients had a positive SARS-CoV-2 result on nasal swab PCR, and of these patients, fewer than ten had mild disease and one had severe disease. The convalescent cohort included six males and four females, with two Hispanic individuals, seven Caucasians, two Asians and one multiracial person. Participants received two doses of either the Pfizer-BioNTech BNT162b2 vaccine (n=8) or the Moderna mRNA-1273 vaccine (n=2). Post-COVID blood samples from convalescent patients were collected a median of roughly 100 days after diagnosis, with a range of about 35 to 161 days. Post-vaccine blood samples were taken a median of roughly 75 days after the second vaccine dose, with a range of roughly 13 to 250 days. A few convalescent patients were sampled both early after vaccination (day 14) and late after vaccination (days 161 to 241). The cultures were stimulated with overlapping spike peptide pools from SARS-CoV-2 and from the common cold coronaviruses HCoV-NL63, HCoV-OC43 and HCoV-229E. Control cultures received a CEFX viral epitope pool as the positive control, an HIV-1 Nef peptide pool as the negative control, or no peptide. In nine to eleven COVID-19 convalescent patients and a handful of infection-naive healthy vaccine recipients, researchers compared the spike-specific CD4+ TCR repertoire from before mRNA vaccination with the repertoire from after.

CDR1 SEHNR and CDR2 FQNEAQ are derived from the germline V gene (reference sequence). V gives up 5 bases and J gives up 2 bases, and the segment between their germline ends measures 16 bases. The CDR3 runs 15 amino acids, cysteine and phenylalanine included. Only the CDR3 portion is preserved as DNA: 45 bases, with reading frame beginning at the first base. This specimen's time point label, interpreted: late sampling 161 to 241 days after vaccination in a few convalescent patients. Interpreted using the paper, the treatment or condition label stands for: approximately 9-day PBMC culture with coronavirus spike peptide pools or control peptides (ViraFEST assay). The ViraFEST assay was used in the study, in which antigen-specific T cells were expanded with peptide pools and expanded clonotypes were subsequently identified by TCR sequencing. Positive SARS-CoV-2 PCR tests in the convalescent patients dated from March to December 2020, before Alpha, Beta and Delta variants emerged in the United States. PBMCs were cultured at approximately 2 million per well in IMDM supplemented with 5% human AB serum and about 10 IU/ml IL-2, with about 11 ug/ml peptide pools added. Half of the culture medium was replaced with fresh IL-2-containing medium on days 3 and 7. After roughly 11 days of culture, CD4+ T cells were isolated by negative selection with the EasySep CD4+ T cell isolation kit. Ficoll-Paque Plus gradient centrifugation was used to isolate PBMCs from whole blood, and the isolated PBMCs were then either used fresh or cryopreserved at -140C. Each culture condition was generally run in triplicate wells.

The library was made by PCR. DNA from cultured CD4+ T cells underwent TCR sequencing with the Oncomine TCR Beta short-read assay at the Johns Hopkins FTIC core. The QIAamp micro DNA kit was used to extract genomic DNA from the cultured CD4+ T cells. Oncomine TCR Beta libraries from cultured CD4+ T cells were pooled using unique dual indexes and sequenced on an Illumina iSeq 100. In the paper's pipeline: Non-productive sequences were filtered out, and CDR3s that did not start with C, did not end with F or W, or were shorter than 7 amino acids were discarded. The MANAFEST web application was used to identify antigen-specific clonotypes by comparing peptide-stimulated wells against reference wells and other culture wells. An FDR below 0.05, an odds ratio above 5, and a productive frequency above 0.1% in at least two of three replicate wells were required for clones to be considered positive. Cross-reactive clonotypes were defined as significantly expanded in both SARS-CoV-2 spike wells and at least one common cold coronavirus spike condition. Levenshtein distances (stringdist) and unrooted phylogenetic trees (ape) in R version 3.6.1 were used to assess CDR3 homology. TCRdb reprocessing: public reads trimmed at Q25 with fastp, clones called with MiXCR, in-frame beta chains kept. Each record represents a unique CDR3 protein, reported with the most common genes and DNA among its rows. What appears here as the V and J calls and clone size reflects TCRdb's work, not the paper's. Present in this sample are under 20,000 distinct CDR3 sequences, around 50% of which were seen just once. In total, the top ten clones hold about a fifth of the sample.

Beyond this particular receptor, the publication reports: Of the vaccine-specific clones found in convalescent patients, nearly all (304 of 307) were mono-reactive for SARS-CoV-2 spike instead of being cross-reactive with common cold coronaviruses. The number of convalescent patients in the study was relatively small, and the study did not examine early timepoints following natural infection. Among the post-vaccine SARS-CoV-2-reactive clones in convalescent patients, a median approximately 90% showed up only after vaccination, which suggests vaccine-specific priming. An increase in the median number of SARS-CoV-2-reactive clonotypes from more than 20 after infection to roughly 38 after vaccination was observed, but the change was not found to be significant.

The sample holds a few counts of this clonotype. What antigen it recognizes has not been identified. Per-base qualities were not stored, and no clone one base away is much larger. This TCR was recovered from a human donor who had recovered from COVID-19. Recombination linked TRBV7-9 to TRBJ2-7; the D gene could be TRBD1 or TRBD2, each one agreeing over 6 bases. The sequencing here drew on CD4+ T cells from blood, cultured in vitro, taken about 7 months after SARS-CoV-2 vaccination. The DNA sequence is TGTGCCAGCAGCCGAGGGGGGACTCCACCCTACGAGCAGTACTTC. Translated, this gives CASSRGGTPPYEQYF.